This TCR beta chain comes out of a study of cytomegalovirus exposure and HLA in healthy donors. Whole-study findings and limits: Presence/absence analyses assumed roughly uniform sequencing depth across donors. One variant, a missense change in DCLRE1C, was linked in a later analysis to TCR beta V- and J-gene trimming.

PCR used 60 Vbeta primers and 13 Jbeta primers. The repertoire was sequenced with immunoSEQ multiplex PCR; TCRdb's copy has only in-frame clones and lacks some. The sample comprises some 130,000 clones, roughly 74% of which are singletons, and around 5.5% rests with the top ten. For this clone: As yet, its antigen is unknown.

Germline V lookup: CDR1 SGHAT, CDR2 FQNNGV. The CDR3 has 12 amino acids. Germline trimming cut 2 bases from V and 7 bases from J; bases unmatched to any gene: 1. Sequencing was done on a sample of PBMCs. The receptor's source is a woman aged 45-59 years in good health and CMV-seropositive. The chain uses TRBV11-2 and TRBJ1-1, with 7 positions matching TRBD1. The CDR3 DNA is TGTGCCAGCAGCTTAACAGGGGTTGAAGCTTTCTTT. Amino acid sequence: CASSLTGVEAFF.